These 4 T cell receptor beta chains share one sample of origin, sequenced in a study of shared clonotypes between healthy human individuals. Sequenced by immunoSEQ multiplex PCR; TCRdb stores in-frame clones only, minus some. The top ten clones hold 0.3% of a sample with about 580,000 clones, roughly 98% of them seen once. Naive CD8 cells were CD45RO-negative, positively selected for CCR7, excluding terminally differentiated effector memory CD45RA+ cells. Sequences were obtained from naive CD8+ T cells sorted from blood. The receptors shown here come from a man younger than 45 in good health.

The rearrangement links TRBV7-9 to TRBJ2-1; 7 nucleotides agree with TRBD2. V dropped 6 bases and J dropped 1; count of bases not matched to a gene: 12. The CDR3 covers 17 residues. The V gene's germline CDR1 is SEHNR and CDR2 FQNEAQ (reference sequence). The CDR3 spells CASRPEGGTVSYNEQFF. In DNA, the CDR3 is TGTGCCAGCAGACCAGAGGGAGGGACTGTTTCCTACAATGAGCAGTTCTTC.

This clone has a single count. The chain links TRBV29-1 to TRBJ2-1; D assignment may be TRBD1 or TRBD2 (5 bases each). The ends were cut back, 5 bases at V and 10 bases at J, with 18 bases in the middle. This CDR3 is built from 13 residues. Germline values: CDR1 SQVTM, CDR2 ANQGSEA. The CDR3 DNA follows: TGCAGCGTTACCCCCCGGGGCGGTAGCGAGCAGTTCTTC. Its protein is CSVTPRGGSEQFF.

The rearrangement uses TRBV11-2 and TRBJ2-7; 7 bases are shared with TRBD2. This CDR3 region has 14 residues. Germline CDR1 and CDR2: SGHAT and FQNNGV. V lost 4 bases and J lost 0; bases outside the gene matches: 3. The CDR3: CASSWRGNSYEQYF. CDR3 bases: TGTGCCAGCAGCTGGCGGGGGAACTCCTACGAGCAGTACTTC.

The chain links TRBV5-4 to TRBJ2-1; 9 nucleotides line up with TRBD2. The ends lost 1 base at V and 5 bases at J; junction bases unmatched: 4. The CDR3 is 15 amino acids. Germline-derived CDR1 and CDR2 are SGHNT and YYREEE (reference sequence). The CDR3 loop reads CASSLILAGHNEQFF. CDR3 nucleotide sequence: TGTGCCAGCAGCTTGATTCTAGCGGGACACAATGAGCAGTTCTTC.